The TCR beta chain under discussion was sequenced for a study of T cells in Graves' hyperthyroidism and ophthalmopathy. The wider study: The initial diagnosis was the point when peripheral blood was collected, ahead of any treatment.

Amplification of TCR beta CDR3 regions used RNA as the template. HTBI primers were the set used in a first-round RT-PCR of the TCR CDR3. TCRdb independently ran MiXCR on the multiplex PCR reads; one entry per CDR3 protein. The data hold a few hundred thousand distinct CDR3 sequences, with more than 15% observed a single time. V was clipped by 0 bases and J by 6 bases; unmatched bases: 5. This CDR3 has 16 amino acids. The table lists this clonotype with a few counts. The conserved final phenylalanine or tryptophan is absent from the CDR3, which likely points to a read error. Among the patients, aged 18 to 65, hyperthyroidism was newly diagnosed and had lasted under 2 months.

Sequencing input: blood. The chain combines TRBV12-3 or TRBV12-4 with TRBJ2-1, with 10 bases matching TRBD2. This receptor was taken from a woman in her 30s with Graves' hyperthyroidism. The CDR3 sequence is CASSLARTSGLNEQFL. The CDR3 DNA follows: TGTGCCAGCAGTTTAGCGCGGACTAGCGGACTCAATGAGCAGTTCCTC.